This TCR beta chain came from a study of blood T cells in healthy people across ages (dated by TCRdb to between 2015 and 2017). About the investigation overall: In model experiments, template switching captured about one uniquely barcoded TCR beta cDNA molecule for every two T cells. Age-related changes in TCR beta repertoire diversity were measured in the study by deep sequencing normalized with unique cDNA molecular identifiers. The donors were divided into four age groups: young (average around 16 years), middle-aged (about 40), aged (approximately 64) and long-lived (roughly 82). To avoid experimental bias, donors of different ages were distributed randomly across sequencing lanes. Two additional independent replicas of 1 million unique cDNA reads from the same blood draw were analyzed for two donors (one aged 18 to 30 and one aged 80 or older). Broader findings and caveats from the paper: Bulk unsorted PBMC profiling prevented conclusive comparison of naive and antigen-experienced compartments. The long-lived group showed more naive CD4+ T cells, fewer expanded clones and increased TCR diversity than the aged group, suggesting age selection. Total diversity estimates from one million sequenced T cells were considered lower bounds and underestimates. There was a strong correlation between observed TCR beta diversity and the percentage of naive T cells measured by flow cytometry. The CMV infection status of donors was not known, potentially confounding age-related changes in expanded clonotypes. Observed TCR beta diversity per million T cells fell roughly linearly with age, and a significant reduction was already apparent by age roughly 40.

The CDR3 sequence holds 15 residues, the cysteine and phenylalanine included. Just CDR3 DNA is preserved here, 45 bases in frame from base 1. The CDR1 and CDR2 encoded by the germline V gene are SGHTA and FQGNSA. V and J are truncated by 5 bases and 5 bases respectively, leaving an intervening sequence of 18 bases. Receptors were amplified or captured by 5' RACE. Sequencing took place on an Illumina HiSeq 2500. The second PCR ran for about 7 to 11 cycles and used a J-beta primer mix along with a sample-barcoded 5' primer. A unique molecular identifier was introduced onto each TCR beta cDNA molecule by a template-switch 5' adaptor carrying 12 random nucleotides. Each sample yielded at least 2.5 million CDR3-containing paired-end reads. First-strand cDNA synthesis was performed from all RNA using the Mint cDNA synthesis kit, with priming by a TRBC-specific oligonucleotide. Following uracil-DNA glycosylase treatment, a first 18-cycle PCR with universal primers M1SS and BC2_uni_R was performed on all cDNA. The study's own analysis went as follows. For normalization, 1 million high-quality reads were randomly selected from each sample, with every read carrying a distinct molecular identifier. Instead of being binned into consensus sequences, reads that shared molecular identifiers were thrown out. MiTCR, run with a Q25 quality threshold and the strictest error-elimination algorithm, handled CDR3 identification, clonotype clustering and error correction. Lower-bound total TCR beta diversity was estimated with a nonparametric unseen species model using Euler transformation. The raw public reads went through TCRdb reprocessing: fastp at Q25, MiXCR clone calling, in-frame beta chains kept. For every CDR3 protein sequence, its rows merge into one entry that carries the most common genes and DNA. The V and J calls were not made by the authors but by TCRdb's processing. This sample is represented by hundreds of thousands of distinct CDR3 sequences; 21% of them were singletons. About 3.6% of the sample comes from the top ten.

The 39 donors, aged about 6 to 95 years, were systemically healthy Caucasian individuals from Russia. Approximately 9.3 milliliters of peripheral blood were drawn from each donor into EDTA-treated Vacutainer tubes. Ficoll-Paque density-gradient centrifugation was used to isolate PBMCs, with at least 6.5 million per sample. Trizol reagent was used to extract total RNA from PBMCs, with at least 6 micrograms per sample. The percentages of naive CD45RAhigh/CD27high T cells were determined by flow cytometry on a PBMC aliquot from every donor. A word on this clonotype: Its antigen target is currently unknown. No clone much larger than this one lies a single base away; base qualities are absent.

Material for sequencing was blood. This receptor was identified in a man in his 70s in good health. Rearrangement joined TRBV7-2 to TRBJ2-5, with the D gene tentatively TRBD1 or TRBD2, based on 5 matching bases in each. CDR3 sequence: CASSPRDGIMETQYF. In nucleotides, the sequence is TGTGCCAGCAGCCCTCGGGACGGAATCATGGAGACCCAGTACTTC.